A single sample is the source of the 6 T cell receptor beta chains below, sequenced in a study of CD8+ T cells in alopecia areata (dated by TCRdb to 2016 to 2018). The library was prepared using the immunoSEQ multiplex PCR assay. To provide template for TCR sequencing, every sample had RNA extracted and reverse transcribed into cDNA. TCRdb carries this immuneACCESS record with in-frame sequences only. Its versions omit some clonotypes, under half of them owing to an unresolved V gene in the studies checked, with the rest unexplained. The sample table contains roughly 190,000 clones; only one count was recorded for 45% to 75% of them. Over 3% of the sample is held by the ten biggest clonotypes. This specimen's time point label, interpreted: about 4 weeks on oral tofacitinib. Reading the label with the study, this specimen's treatment or condition is: oral pan-JAK inhibitor, 5-10 mg twice daily. The input for sequencing was CD4+ T cells sorted from blood, taken at week 4, from a patient treated with tofacitinib. The receptors were gathered from a human donor with alopecia areata.

This chain links TRBV30 with TRBJ1-1; a weak D match, TRBD1 (6 bases). Trimming pared 4 bases from V and 2 bases from J, leaving 11 bases between. The CDR3 runs to 13 residues. Germline lookup yields CDR1 GTSNPN and CDR2 SVGIG (reference sequence). For the CDR3, the DNA is TGTGCCTGGAATGGACAGATTAACACTGAAGCTTTCTTT. Its translation: CAWNGQINTEAFF.

In regard to this clone: An end of the junction does not agree with germline; a read error may underlie this. The chain employs TRBV29-1 and TRBJ2-4; D perhaps matches TRBD1 (5 bases). This CDR3 region has 14 residues. Germline CDR1 is SQVTM and CDR2 is ANQGSEA. The CDR3 nucleotides are TGCAGCGTTCCGACCCCAGCAGAAGACCAGGGTTTAGACTTC. Its translation is CSVPTPAEDQGLDF.

This clone came up once. The gene calls are TRBV7-2 and TRBJ2-7, with D possibly being TRBD1 (6 bases). Germline values: CDR1 SGHTA, CDR2 FQGNSA. The ends were cut back, 5 bases at V and 3 bases at J, with 17 bases in the middle. This CDR3 has 15 amino acids. This CDR3 reads CASSPPDSWNYEQYF. The CDR3 DNA follows: TGTGCCAGCAGCCCGCCGGACAGCTGGAACTACGAGCAGTACTTC.

This sequence joins TRBV30 and TRBJ2-7; 9 bases agree with TRBD2. This CDR3 is 14 amino acids long. Germline V gives CDR1 GTSNPN, CDR2 SVGIG (reference sequence). Trimming at V came to 0 bases and at J to 2 bases, leaving 2 bases not matched to a gene. CDR3 nucleotide sequence: TGTGCCTGGAGTGTGGCTAGCGGGGCCTACGAGCAGTACTTC. It translates to CAWSVASGAYEQYF.

The rearrangement joins TRBV30 to TRBJ2-2; no clear D. The CDR3 has 14 residues. Germline V lookup: CDR1 GTSNPN, CDR2 SVGIG (reference sequence). The germline V and J ends were trimmed by 0 bases and 7 bases, with 12 bases remaining between them. The CDR3 spells CAWSVGISSGELFF. The CDR3 DNA reads TGTGCCTGGAGTGTAGGGATCTCAAGCGGGGAGCTGTTTTTT.

Details on this clone: The same CDR3 arises from other DNA sequences in this sample as well. The chain has TRBV30 and TRBJ2-5; D call uncertain. Germline assignment: CDR1 GTSNPN and CDR2 SVGIG (reference sequence). CDR3 size: 11 residues. Trimming took off 4 bases at V and 2 bases at J, with 5 bases between the two ends. The CDR3 nucleotides are TGTGCCTGGACAGCGCAAGAGACCCAGTACTTC. Translated, it gives CAWTAQETQYF.